This TCR beta chain was documented in a study of cytomegalovirus exposure and HLA in healthy donors. Findings and limits, study-wide: It is likely that the observed cluster of highly shared sequence variants was a sequencing artifact. Researchers counted around 170 TCR beta chains as cytomegalovirus-associated. A classifier reportedly called cytomegalovirus status with high sensitivity and specificity.

In the case of this clone: Its target is not known.

This PCR relied on a set of 60 Vbeta primers and 13 Jbeta primers. Assay used: immunoSEQ multiplex PCR; TCRdb lists only in-frame clones, some missing. Of under 200,000 clones in the sample, 84% are singletons; the top ten hold 0.38%. Germline CDR1 is MNHNS and CDR2 is SASEGT. V lost 5 bases to trimming and J lost 4 bases, with 8 bases between them. The CDR3 loop spans 12 amino acids. Sequenced material: PBMCs. The rearrangement links TRBV6-1 to TRBJ1-1; unclear D gene. The receptor was derived from a boy aged 2 to 10 in good health and CMV-seronegative. CDR3 sequence: CASSRGGTEAFF. The CDR3 nucleotides are TGTGCCAGCAGTCGCGGTGGCACTGAAGCTTTCTTT.